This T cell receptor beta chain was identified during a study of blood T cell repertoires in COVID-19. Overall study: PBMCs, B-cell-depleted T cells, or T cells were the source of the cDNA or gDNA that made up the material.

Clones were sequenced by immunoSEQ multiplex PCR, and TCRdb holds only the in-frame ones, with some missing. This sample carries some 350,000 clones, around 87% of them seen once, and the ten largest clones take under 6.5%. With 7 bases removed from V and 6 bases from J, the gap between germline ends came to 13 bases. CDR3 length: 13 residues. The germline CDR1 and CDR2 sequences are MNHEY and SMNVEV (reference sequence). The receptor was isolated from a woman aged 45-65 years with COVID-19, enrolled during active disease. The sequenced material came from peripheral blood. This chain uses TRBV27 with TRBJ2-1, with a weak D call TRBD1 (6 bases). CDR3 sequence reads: CASTYLGGNEQFF. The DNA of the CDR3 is TGTGCCAGCACGTATTTAGGGGGCAATGAGCAGTTCTTC.